The source of this TCR beta chain is a study of cytomegalovirus exposure and HLA in healthy donors. Study summary: The Caucasian-associated ancestry cluster held roughly 80% of 398 genotyped donors.

PCR used 60 Vbeta primers and 13 Jbeta primers. Assay: immunoSEQ multiplex PCR; the TCRdb copy retains only in-frame clones and omits some. The sample has over 100,000 clones, over 60% seen once. With 2 bases clipped from V and 3 bases from J, the junction kept 2 bases outside the gene matches. Germline V gives CDR1 MNHEY, CDR2 SVGAGI. The CDR3 contains 14 residues. Whole-study findings and limits: Excluded were some V segments that proved indistinguishable, including TRBV6-2 and TRBV6-3. Altogether, 150 or so TCR beta chains were recorded as cytomegalovirus-associated.

A note on this clone: The antigen remains unidentified.

The material sequenced was PBMCs. The source of this sequence is a female donor in good health and CMV-seronegative. This chain links TRBV6-5 with TRBJ2-5; 8 bases match TRBD1. The CDR3 region is CASSYLTGEETQYF. The CDR3 DNA sequence: TGTGCCAGCAGTTACCTGACAGGGGAAGAGACCCAGTACTTC.